The rows below give T cell receptor beta chains drawn from one sample of a study of blood T cell repertoires in COVID-19. Method: immunoSEQ multiplex PCR; TCRdb's copy keeps in-frame clones and lacks some. The data contain roughly 100,000 clones, roughly nine tenths of them singletons. What was sequenced was peripheral blood. These receptors originate from a man aged 50-60 years with active COVID-19. Both conserved end residues are part of each CDR3. The order of the fields is D gene, CDR3 length, V gene, J gene, clone size, CDR3 DNA, CDR3 protein. The D gene is left open where the match is weak. Rows may omit the clone size; those that give it use once, few, many or a size class.

>TRBD2|17|TRBV27|TRBJ2-1|.
TGTGCCAGCAGTTCCCGACTAGCGGGGGCCAATTACAATGAGCAGTTCTTC
CASSSRLAGANYNEQFF
>.|15|TRBV20-1|TRBJ1-1|.
TGCAGTGCTAGTCCGACAGGCGGCATGAACACTGAAGCTTTCTTT
CSASPTGGMNTEAFF
>TRBD1|14|TRBV5-6|TRBJ2-1|.
TGTGCCAGCAGCTGGGACAGGCCGGACAATGAGCAGTTCTTC
CASSWDRPDNEQFF
>TRBD1|17|TRBV10-2|TRBJ2-1|.
TGCGCCAGCAGTTTCAAATTGGGACAGGAGGGGATCAATGAGCAGTTCTTC
CASSFKLGQEGINEQFF
>TRBD2|14|TRBV7-2|TRBJ2-3|once
TGTGCCAGCAGCTCGGGACTAGCGGGGCAACGGCAGTATTTT
CASSSGLAGQRQYF
>.|14|TRBV6-5|TRBJ1-6|.
TGTGCCAGCAGCCTACAGGGAGTTGGTTCACCCCTCCACTTT
CASSLQGVGSPLHF
>.|15|TRBV27|TRBJ2-3|.
TGTGCCAGCAGCCCAAGACTCGCTAGCACAGATACGCAGTATTTT
CASSPRLASTDTQYF
>TRBD1|15|TRBV6-5|TRBJ1-5|.
TGTGCCAGCAGTTACCTTGGGACAGGGAATCAGCCCCAGCATTTT
CASSYLGTGNQPQHF
>TRBD2|18|TRBV2|TRBJ2-1|.
TGTGCCACCCATGGCGAAGCTAGCGGGTTTAGCTCCTACAATGAGCAGTTCTTC
CATHGEASGFSSYNEQFF
>.|12|TRBV6-6|TRBJ2-2|.
TGTGCCAGCACCTTGGAGGCCGGGGAGCTGTTTTTT
CASTLEAGELFF
>.|14|TRBV6-5|TRBJ1-2|.
TGTGCCAGCAGTTACTCCGGGGATATCTATGGCTACACCTTC
CASSYSGDIYGYTF
>.|18|TRBV7-8|TRBJ2-4|.
TGTGCCAGCAGCTTAGCGAGGACGAGGGGGACGGCCAAAAACATTCAGTACTTC
CASSLARTRGTAKNIQYF
>TRBD2|20|TRBV14|TRBJ2-7|.
TGTGCCAGCAGCCAAGTAAGCGGGACTAGCGGGGGCTTATCCTCCTACGAGCAGTACTTC
CASSQVSGTSGGLSSYEQYF
>.|15|TRBV7-2|TRBJ2-3|.
TGTGCCAGCAGCAACCTACAGGGAAGCACAGATACGCAGTATTTT
CASSNLQGSTDTQYF
>TRBD1|16|TRBV6-6|TRBJ1-2|.
TGTGCCAGCAGTTATTCCCCAGGGGGCGCTAACTATGGCTACACCTTC
CASSYSPGGANYGYTF
>.|14|TRBV28|TRBJ1-4|.
TGTGCCAGCAGTGACCCGGGACAAACGGAAAAACTGTTTTTT
CASSDPGQTEKLFF
>.|15|TRBV19|TRBJ2-7|.
TGTGCCAGTAGCCCAACCGACAGCTCCAGCTACGAGCAGTACTTC
CASSPTDSSSYEQYF
>.|11|TRBV7-8|TRBJ1-1|.
TGTGCCAGCAGCTCCTTGATGGAGGCTTTCTTT
CASSSLMEAFF
>TRBD1|15|TRBV5-4|TRBJ1-2|.
TGTGCCAGCAGCTTTGACAGGGTAGGATTCTATGGCTACACCTTC
CASSFDRVGFYGYTF
>TRBD1|19|TRBV4-1|TRBJ1-5|.
TGCGCCAGCAGCCAAGTGGAGGTACAGGGGAGAAAGAACAGTCAGCCCCAGCATTTT
CASSQVEVQGRKNSQPQHF
>.|15|TRBV4-1|TRBJ1-3|few
TGCGCCAGCAGCCACGGACAGCCGGCTGGAAACACCATATATTTT
CASSHGQPAGNTIYF
>TRBD2|16|TRBV6-4|TRBJ2-1|.
TGTGCCAGCAGTGACTCTACGGGACTAGCGGGGATGGAGCAGTTCTTC
CASSDSTGLAGMEQFF
>.|14|TRBV7-2|TRBJ2-3|.
TGTGCCAGCAGCCGGGGACTCACCACAGATACGCAGTATTTT
CASSRGLTTDTQYF
>TRBD1|15|TRBV3-1/TRBV3-2|TRBJ1-1|once
TGTGCCAGCAGCCAACTCCAGGGGGGGAACACTGAAGCTTTCTTT
CASSQLQGGNTEAFF
>.|13|TRBV15|TRBJ1-2|.
TGTGCCACCAGCAGTGACAGCGGGAGCGGCTACACCTTC
CATSSDSGSGYTF
>TRBD1|15|TRBV27|TRBJ1-5|.
TGTGCCATCACAGGGGGCGGTGGTCCCTATCAGCCCCAGCATTTT
CAITGGGGPYQPQHF
>.|16|TRBV19|TRBJ1-4|.
TGTGCCAGTAGAGGGGGGGCGTCGACAACTAATGAAAAACTGTTTTTT
CASRGGASTTNEKLFF
>TRBD2|17|TRBV18|TRBJ2-2|.
TGTGCCAGCTCACCACAACGCGCTAGCGGTGGGGCCGGGGAGCTGTTTTTT
CASSPQRASGGAGELFF
>TRBD1|14|TRBV7-9|TRBJ1-4|once
TGTGCCAGCAGCTTAAAGGGGGCGGGTGAAAAACTGTTTTTT
CASSLKGAGEKLFF
>TRBD1|16|TRBV5-1|TRBJ2-7|.
TGCGCCAGCAGCTTGGCCGGGGGGACAGGGTCGTCCGAGCAGTACTTC
CASSLAGGTGSSEQYF
>.|12|TRBV6-4|TRBJ2-7|.
TGTGCCAGCAGAACAGGGTTCTACGAGCAGTACTTC
CASRTGFYEQYF